A selection of T cell receptor beta chains follows, all from one sample in a study of T cell changes during pregnancy in multiple sclerosis. Method: immunoSEQ multiplex PCR; TCRdb's copy keeps in-frame clones and lacks some. The sample contains about 76,000 clones, around nine tenths of which appear only once. Sequences were derived from peripheral blood, sampled after pregnancy. Source of these receptors: a female donor in good health, enrolled as a control in a pregnancy study. The CDR3 runs from the conserved cysteine through the conserved F or W. The D gene is left open where the match is weak. Some rows mark clone size as missing; the rest say once, few, many or name a class of expanded clone.

d_gene,v_gene,abundance,j_gene,len,CDR3nt,CDR3aa
TRBD2,TRBV7-9,once,TRBJ2-7,19,TGTGCCAGCAGCTCCAAACCCGGGACTAGCGGGGCTCTCTCCTACGAGCAGTACTTC,CASSSKPGTSGALSYEQYF
-,TRBV20-1,-,TRBJ2-2,11,TGCAGTGCTAGTTCGGCCGGGGAGCTGTTTTTT,CSASSAGELFF
TRBD1,TRBV29-1,-,TRBJ2-5,12,TGCAGCGACTGGGGACAGGGGGAGACCCAGTACTTC,CSDWGQGETQYF
-,TRBV12-2,-,TRBJ2-1,19,TGTGCAAGTCGCTTAGTATTCGGGGACAGACAATCCTCCTACAATGAGCAGTTCTTC,CASRLVFGDRQSSYNEQFF
TRBD1,TRBV7-9,-,TRBJ2-2,14,TGTGCCAGCAGCGCCGCAGGGGGCACCGGGGAGCTGTTTTTT,CASSAAGGTGELFF
TRBD2,TRBV4-2,-,TRBJ2-1,18,TGTGCCAGCAGCCAAGACTGGACTAGCGCCCAACGGGGGAATGAGCAGTTCTTC,CASSQDWTSAQRGNEQFF
-,TRBV25-1,-,TRBJ1-4,11,TGTGCCAGCAGTAACAGGGAAAAACTGTTTTTT,CASSNREKLFF
-,TRBV7-9,-,TRBJ2-3,12,TGTGCCAGCAGCTTATCGGCAGATACGCAGTATTTT,CASSLSADTQYF
TRBD1,TRBV7-9,-,TRBJ2-3,14,TGTGCCAGCAGCTCCTACAGGGGGCTGGATACGCAGTATTTT,CASSSYRGLDTQYF
TRBD1,TRBV2,-,TRBJ2-2,13,TGTGCCAGCAGCGGGACAGTCACCGGGGAGCTGTTTTTT,CASSGTVTGELFF
TRBD1,TRBV2,-,TRBJ1-5,15,TGTGCCAGCAGTTCCCAGGGGGCGCAGGGACAGCCCCAGCATTTT,CASSSQGAQGQPQHF
-,TRBV28,once,TRBJ1-2,15,TGTGCCAGCAGCCGCCTCGCGGGTTTTGACTATGGCTACACCTTC,CASSRLAGFDYGYTF
TRBD1,TRBV7-8,-,TRBJ2-3,16,TGTGCCAGCAGCTTGGCTAGACAGGGTAGGACAGATACGCAGTATTTT,CASSLARQGRTDTQYF
TRBD1,TRBV6-5,-,TRBJ1-1,16,TGTGCCAGCAGTTACCCAAGGAGCCGGGACAGTTCTGAAGCTTTCTTT,CASSYPRSRDSSEAFF
-,TRBV9,-,TRBJ1-1,14,TGTGCCAGCAGCGTAGAGGGGTCGAACACTGAAGCTTTCTTT,CASSVEGSNTEAFF
-,TRBV4-2,-,TRBJ2-1,16,TGTGCCAGCAGCCAAGGGATAGCGCTTACCTACAATGAGCAGTTCTTC,CASSQGIALTYNEQFF
TRBD1,TRBV2,few,TRBJ1-2,13,TGTGCCAGCGGGTTGACAGGGGGCGAAGTTGACACCTTC,CASGLTGGEVDTF
TRBD1,TRBV12-5,-,TRBJ1-1,16,TGTGCTAGTGCCTTGACAGGGGAATACTTGGAGACTGAAGCTTTCTTT,CASALTGEYLETEAFF
TRBD1,TRBV5-6,-,TRBJ2-1,15,TGTGCCAGCAGCGGGACAGGGGGCGTCTACAATGAGCAGTTCTTC,CASSGTGGVYNEQFF
TRBD2,TRBV6-4,-,TRBJ2-3,15,TGTGCCAGCAGGGACCGTAGCGGGGGCACAGATACGCAGTATTTT,CASRDRSGGTDTQYF
TRBD1,TRBV28,few,TRBJ2-5,15,TGTGCCAGCAGGCCTCCGGGACAGGCCCAAGAGACCCAGTACTTC,CASRPPGQAQETQYF
TRBD1,TRBV10-3,-,TRBJ2-1,15,TGTGCCATCAGTGAAGGGACAGGGTCCTACAATGAGCAGTTCTTC,CAISEGTGSYNEQFF
-,TRBV15,-,TRBJ2-1,18,TGTGCCACCAGCAGAGATTGGGGCGGCCAAAGTCCCTACAATGAGCAGTTCTTC,CATSRDWGGQSPYNEQFF
TRBD2,TRBV28,-,TRBJ2-3,15,TGTGCCAGCAGTTCCCTAGCGGGGGGATCAGATACGCAGTATTTT,CASSSLAGGSDTQYF
TRBD2,TRBV7-9,-,TRBJ2-7,15,TGTGCCAGCAGCTTAGTTTCGGGAGGGCACTACGAGCAGTACTTC,CASSLVSGGHYEQYF
TRBD2,TRBV7-6,-,TRBJ2-7,15,TGTGCCAGCAGCACCGGACTAGCGGGAATCTACGAGCAGTACTTC,CASSTGLAGIYEQYF
-,TRBV18,-,TRBJ2-7,15,TGTGCCAGCTCACCAATCCAGGCAACCGCCTACGAGCAGTACTTC,CASSPIQATAYEQYF
-,TRBV10-1,-,TRBJ2-3,15,TGCGCCAGCAGTTTGATAACGGGGTACACAGATACGCAGTATTTT,CASSLITGYTDTQYF
TRBD2,TRBV7-9,-,TRBJ2-1,18,TGTGCCAGCAGCTTCCCGGGGACTAGCGGGGTTAACTACAATGAGCAGTTCTTC,CASSFPGTSGVNYNEQFF
TRBD2,TRBV18,-,TRBJ2-7,19,TGTGCCAGCTCAGGCCCTCGGGGTAGCGGGAGTGAGGGCTCCTACGAGCAGTACTTC,CASSGPRGSGSEGSYEQYF
-,TRBV27,-,TRBJ2-2,16,TGTGCCAGCAGTTTATCCTACGGTGCGAACACCGGGGAGCTGTTTTTT,CASSLSYGANTGELFF
TRBD2,TRBV5-5,-,TRBJ2-5,14,TGTGCCAGCTGGAGGCGGGGGGGTTTTGAGACCCAGTACTTC,CASWRRGGFETQYF
-,TRBV28,-,TRBJ1-6,12,TGTGCCAGCAACAGATATAATTCACCCCTCCACTTT,CASNRYNSPLHF
TRBD1,TRBV27,-,TRBJ1-4,17,TGTGCCAGCAGTTTCCCCTCCCCGGACAGGGGCTGGGAAAAACTGTTTTTT,CASSFPSPDRGWEKLFF
TRBD2,TRBV7-9,-,TRBJ2-1,15,TGTGCCAGCAGGTCACGACTAGCTGCCAACAATGAGCAGTTCTTC,CASRSRLAANNEQFF
-,TRBV28,-,TRBJ1-2,13,TGTGCCAGCGGCGGAGCGGTTAACTATGGCTACACCTTC,CASGGAVNYGYTF
-,TRBV14,-,TRBJ2-7,15,TGTGCCAGCAGCCAAGGGGCGCGCAGCTCCTACGAGCAGTACTTC,CASSQGARSSYEQYF
-,TRBV5-4,-,TRBJ1-4,15,TGTGCCAGCAGCTTGCAGGGATGGGGCAATGAAAAACTGTTTTTT,CASSLQGWGNEKLFF
TRBD1,TRBV27,-,TRBJ2-7,14,TGTGCCAGCAGTCTGACAGGGGGCACCAACGAGCAGTACTTC,CASSLTGGTNEQYF
-,TRBV9,once,TRBJ1-4,15,TGTGCCAGCAGCGTAGAGCTCGGTTATAATGAAAAACTGTTTTTT,CASSVELGYNEKLFF
-,TRBV18,once,TRBJ1-1,14,TGTGCCAGCTCACGGGGGGGGATGAACACTGAAGCTTTCTTT,CASSRGGMNTEAFF
-,TRBV27,-,TRBJ2-1,13,TGTGCCAGCAGGATCAGCTCCTACAATGAGCAGTTCTTC,CASRISSYNEQFF
TRBD1,TRBV18,-,TRBJ2-7,15,TGTGCCAGCTCACAATACAGGGGCCCACCCTACGAGCAGTACTTC,CASSQYRGPPYEQYF
TRBD1,TRBV5-1,once,TRBJ1-1,16,TGCGCCAGCAGGGTTTGGGGACAGGGGTTGAACACTGAAGCTTTCTTT,CASRVWGQGLNTEAFF
-,TRBV11-2,once,TRBJ1-1,13,TGTGCCAGCAGCTTAGGATACAGGGTCATGGCTTTCTTT,CASSLGYRVMAFF
-,TRBV28,-,TRBJ1-2,13,TGTGCCAGCAGTTTGTCCGGTAACTATGGCTACACCTTC,CASSLSGNYGYTF
-,TRBV9,-,TRBJ2-1,15,TGTGCCAGCAGCGTAAGCCCGAGCTCCTACAATGAGCAGTTCTTC,CASSVSPSSYNEQFF
TRBD1,TRBV11-3,-,TRBJ2-2,15,TGTGCCAGCAGCTTATCCAGGGGGCGAGGCGGGGAGCTGTTTTTT,CASSLSRGRGGELFF
TRBD1,TRBV5-1,-,TRBJ1-4,18,TGCGCCAGCAGCAACTACAGGGGTGGACTTCCAACTAATGAAAAACTGTTTTTT,CASSNYRGGLPTNEKLFF
-,TRBV30,-,TRBJ2-1,17,TGTGCCTGGAGTGAACACAGGGTGAAGGTTTTCTACAATGAGCAGTTCTTC,CAWSEHRVKVFYNEQFF
TRBD1,TRBV6-4,-,TRBJ1-1,15,TGTGCCAGCAGGAGTGCTTCAGGGGGCACCGCTGAAGCTTTCTTT,CASRSASGGTAEAFF
-,TRBV10-3,-,TRBJ1-2,15,TGTGCCATCAAAAGTCAGGTGGCCGCTAACTATGGCTACACCTTC,CAIKSQVAANYGYTF